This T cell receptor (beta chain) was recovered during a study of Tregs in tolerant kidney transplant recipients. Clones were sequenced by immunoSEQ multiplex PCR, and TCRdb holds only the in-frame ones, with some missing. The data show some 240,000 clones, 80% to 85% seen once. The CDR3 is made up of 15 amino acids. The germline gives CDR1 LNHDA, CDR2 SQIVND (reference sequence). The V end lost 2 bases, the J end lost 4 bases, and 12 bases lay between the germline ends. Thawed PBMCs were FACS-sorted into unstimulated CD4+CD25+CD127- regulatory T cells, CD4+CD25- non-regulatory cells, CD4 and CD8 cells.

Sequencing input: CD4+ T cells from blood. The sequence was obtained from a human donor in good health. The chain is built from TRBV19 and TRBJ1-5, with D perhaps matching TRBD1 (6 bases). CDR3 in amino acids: CASSISGAGNQPQHF. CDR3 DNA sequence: TGTGCCAGTAGTATATCGGGGGCCGGTAATCAGCCCCAGCATTTT. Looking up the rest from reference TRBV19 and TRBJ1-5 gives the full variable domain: DGGITQSPKYLFRKEGQNVTLSCEQNLNHDAMYWYRQDPGQGLRLIYYSQIVNDFQKGDIAEGYSVSREKKESFPLTVTSAQKNPTAFYLCASSISGAGNQPQHFGDGTRLSIL.